This T cell receptor beta chain was obtained from a study of untreated major depressive disorder (dated by TCRdb to the late 2010s). With respect to the entire study: In this cross-sectional case-control comparison, antidepressant-free major depressive disorder patients and individually matched non-depressed controls were compared on T cell phenotype and TCR repertoire. The sequencing was a follow-up to the differences in Vbeta 5.1, Vbeta 11 and Vbeta 22 usage that flow cytometry had picked up across the whole cohort.

Each depressed patient was pairwise matched to a non-depressed control for sex, age, current smoking status and body mass index. Every participant was of European descent. Controls had no current or lifetime mood disorder and scored 5 or less on the Quick Inventory of Depressive Symptoms-Self Report. Major medical conditions, Axis I/II comorbidities, regular medication or illicit drug use, and drinking over 100 g alcohol a week were all grounds for excluding any participant. Around 32 ml of peripheral blood was collected from each participant into EDTA tubes. Thawed PBMCs underwent magnetic negative selection with the BD IMag Human CD4 T Lymphocyte Enrichment Set to purify CD4+ T cells. A purity of around 96% was typically achieved with the CD4+ enrichment method, as confirmed by flow cytometry. A subgroup of five case-control pairs, chosen blind to the chemokine receptor expression and flow-cytometric repertoire skewing results, underwent TCRbeta sequencing. All blood samples were drawn in the morning at 8:00 a.m., and PBMCs were separated by Ficoll-Hypaque gradient centrifugation. PBMCs were gradually cooled to -80 degrees C for cryopreservation and then kept in liquid nitrogen until assay.

Note on this clone: It has no known antigen specificity. No qualities accompany the bases; no much larger clone lies one base away.

The Qiagen DNeasy Blood and Tissue Kit was used to extract total genomic DNA from the purified CD4+ T cells. Following immunoSEQ immunosequencing protocols, the TCRbeta CDR3 region, as defined by IMGT, was amplified and sequenced. The original pipeline was this. Preprocessing of raw sequence data for PCR and sequencing error correction was performed by the immunoSEQ service. The sequence data were imported into the immunoSEQ Analyzer and were further analyzed using VDJtools v1.0.7. Patient-control differences were tested with the paired Wilcoxon signed-rank test. Sourced from immuneACCESS, this table was stored by TCRdb with only in-frame sequences that have V and J called. A share of the clones is absent; for the studies checked, an unresolved V gene accounts for under half, and the remainder has no known explanation. The DNA was the basis for D and trimming; V, J and clone size are from that table. Present in this sample are over 20,000 clones, around 87% of which were seen just once. 5.1% of the sample is taken by the ten largest.

Inclusive of the bounding cysteine and phenylalanine, the CDR3 is 16 residues long. CDR3 DNA is the only sequence kept; it has 48 bases, read in frame from the first base. The germline V end is reduced by 3 bases and the J end by 6 bases; junction bases left unmatched: 9. The germline V gene yields MGHDK for CDR1 and SYGVNS for CDR2. What the work shows at the level of the full study, not this receptor alone: For the sequencing comparisons, planned one-tailed tests were run on just three Vbeta families that had been chosen in advance. In the sequencing data, TRBV25-01 and TRBV02-01 usage was found to follow the flow-cytometry pattern, although statistical significance was not reached. Strict matching and exclusion criteria produced a comparatively small study sample, limiting generalizability of findings. Sequencing confirmed higher TRBV05-01 (Vbeta 5.1) usage among CD4+ T cells of depressed patients than controls, with p = 0.040 in a one-tailed test. In every sequenced subject, all of the top five TRBV05-01 clones were private clones.

This clonotype was obtained from a woman aged 25 to 45 in good health. The chain couples TRBV25-1 to TRBJ2-3; 10 central nucleotides agree with TRBD1. The sequenced sample consisted of CD4+ T cells from PBMCs. Read as DNA, the sequence is TGTGCCAGCAGTGAGGTTCCGGGACAGGGGTCGGATACGCAGTATTTT. It translates as CASSEVPGQGSDTQYF.